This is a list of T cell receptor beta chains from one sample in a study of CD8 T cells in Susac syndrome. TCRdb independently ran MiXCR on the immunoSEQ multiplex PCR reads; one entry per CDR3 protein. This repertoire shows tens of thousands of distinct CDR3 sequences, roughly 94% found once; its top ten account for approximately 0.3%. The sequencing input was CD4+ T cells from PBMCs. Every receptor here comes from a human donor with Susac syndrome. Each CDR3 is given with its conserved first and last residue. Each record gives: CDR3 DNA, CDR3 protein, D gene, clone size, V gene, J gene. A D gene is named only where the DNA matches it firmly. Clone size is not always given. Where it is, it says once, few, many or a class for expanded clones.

cdr3_nt: TGCAGTACGAGCGGGGGGGGAGATACGCAGTATTTT
cdr3_aa: CSTSGGGDTQYF
d_call: TRBD2
clone_size: .
v_call: TRBV20-1
j_call: TRBJ2-3

cdr3_nt: TGTGCCAGCAGCTTCAGGGACAATCAGCCCCAGCATTTT
cdr3_aa: CASSFRDNQPQHF
d_call: .
clone_size: .
v_call: TRBV5-8
j_call: TRBJ1-5

cdr3_nt: TGTGCCAGCTATCGACCGGGACAGGGGTTCAATGAGCAGTTCTTC
cdr3_aa: CASYRPGQGFNEQFF
d_call: TRBD1
clone_size: .
v_call: TRBV11-2
j_call: TRBJ2-1

cdr3_nt: TGTGCCAGCAGCACCGGGACAGGGGACCAGCCCCAGCATTTT
cdr3_aa: CASSTGTGDQPQHF
d_call: TRBD1
clone_size: .
v_call: TRBV3-1
j_call: TRBJ1-5

cdr3_nt: TGTGCCAGCAGCCAGAAATTAGACAGGGGAGGGAACATTCAGTACTTC
cdr3_aa: CASSQKLDRGGNIQYF
d_call: .
clone_size: once
v_call: TRBV5-4
j_call: TRBJ2-4

cdr3_nt: TGTGCCAGCAGCCGGCCGGGGGGGATCGACGAAAAACTGTTTTTT
cdr3_aa: CASSRPGGIDEKLFF
d_call: .
clone_size: .
v_call: TRBV5-4
j_call: TRBJ1-4

cdr3_nt: TGTGCCTGGAGACGACGGGAGGCTGGAAACACCATATATTTT
cdr3_aa: CAWRRREAGNTIYF
d_call: .
clone_size: few
v_call: TRBV30
j_call: TRBJ1-3

cdr3_nt: TGCGCCAGCAGCTGGGAAGATACGCAGTATTTT
cdr3_aa: CASSWEDTQYF
d_call: .
clone_size: .
v_call: TRBV5-1
j_call: TRBJ2-3

cdr3_nt: TGTGCCAGCAGCGTACGGACAGCCCTCTTCACTGAAGCTTTCTTT
cdr3_aa: CASSVRTALFTEAFF
d_call: .
clone_size: .
v_call: TRBV7-8
j_call: TRBJ1-1

cdr3_nt: TGTGCCATCACGGGGGACTTCTACGAGCAGTACTTC
cdr3_aa: CAITGDFYEQYF
d_call: .
clone_size: .
v_call: TRBV10-3
j_call: TRBJ2-7

cdr3_nt: TGTGCCAGCAGCCTGGGACTAGCGGGGGGCCCAAGGGAAACAGATACGCAGTATTTT
cdr3_aa: CASSLGLAGGPRETDTQYF
d_call: TRBD2
clone_size: .
v_call: TRBV13
j_call: TRBJ2-3

cdr3_nt: TGTGCCAGCAGCTTGGATCGGGGGTTCTCACCCCTCCACTTT
cdr3_aa: CASSLDRGFSPLHF
d_call: .
clone_size: .
v_call: TRBV5-5
j_call: TRBJ1-6

cdr3_nt: TGTGCCAGCAGTTATGTTTTCGACAGGATCGGCGCCAAGGGAAAACTGTTTTTT
cdr3_aa: CASSYVFDRIGAKGKLFF
d_call: .
clone_size: .
v_call: TRBV6-5
j_call: TRBJ1-4

cdr3_nt: TGTGCCAGCAGCGAGCGGGGGAGCACAGATACGCAGTATTTT
cdr3_aa: CASSERGSTDTQYF
d_call: TRBD2
clone_size: .
v_call: TRBV6-4
j_call: TRBJ2-3

cdr3_nt: TGTGCCAGCAGCGTTTCGCCAGTCCAAGAGACCCAGTACTTC
cdr3_aa: CASSVSPVQETQYF
d_call: .
clone_size: once
v_call: TRBV9
j_call: TRBJ2-5

cdr3_nt: TGCAGCGTTGTGTGGCGCGGGGGGGCAGGAGAGACCCAGTACTTC
cdr3_aa: CSVVWRGGAGETQYF
d_call: TRBD2
clone_size: .
v_call: TRBV29-1
j_call: TRBJ2-5

cdr3_nt: TGTGCCAGCTCACCTGGAGGGGGCATGTACAATGAGCAGTTCTTC
cdr3_aa: CASSPGGGMYNEQFF
d_call: .
clone_size: .
v_call: TRBV18
j_call: TRBJ2-1

cdr3_nt: TGTGCCAGCAGCAAACGACAGGGGGGGGCTGCGGAGCAGTACTTC
cdr3_aa: CASSKRQGGAAEQYF
d_call: TRBD1
clone_size: .
v_call: TRBV7-8
j_call: TRBJ2-7

cdr3_nt: TGTGCCAGCAGTGCCCCACCGACAGGCCGCGGGGGCTACACCTTC
cdr3_aa: CASSAPPTGRGGYTF
d_call: .
clone_size: .
v_call: TRBV2
j_call: TRBJ1-2

cdr3_nt: TGTGCCAGCAGCATCCCTCTCACAGATACGCAGTATTTT
cdr3_aa: CASSIPLTDTQYF
d_call: .
clone_size: .
v_call: TRBV5-8
j_call: TRBJ2-3

cdr3_nt: TGCAGTGCAGGACAGGGGGAATACTATGGCTACACCTTC
cdr3_aa: CSAGQGEYYGYTF
d_call: TRBD1
clone_size: .
v_call: TRBV20-1
j_call: TRBJ1-2

cdr3_nt: TGCGCCAGCAGCGAGGCTGGGGCCAACGTCCTGACTTTC
cdr3_aa: CASSEAGANVLTF
d_call: .
clone_size: .
v_call: TRBV5-1
j_call: TRBJ2-6

cdr3_nt: TGTGCCAGCAGTGAGAACAGGGCAGGAGGTTCACCCCTCCACTTT
cdr3_aa: CASSENRAGGSPLHF
d_call: .
clone_size: .
v_call: TRBV12-3/TRBV12-4
j_call: TRBJ1-6

cdr3_nt: TGCAGCGTTGAAGCTTCCTCCTACGAGCAGTACTTC
cdr3_aa: CSVEASSYEQYF
d_call: .
clone_size: .
v_call: TRBV29-1
j_call: TRBJ2-7

cdr3_nt: TGTGCCAGCAGTTTGAGGGGTAATAATTCACCCCTCCACTTT
cdr3_aa: CASSLRGNNSPLHF
d_call: .
clone_size: few
v_call: TRBV12-3/TRBV12-4
j_call: TRBJ1-6

cdr3_nt: TGTGCCAGCAGCCAAGGTGCAGGGGGCGCAGAGCCCCAGCATTTT
cdr3_aa: CASSQGAGGAEPQHF
d_call: TRBD1
clone_size: .
v_call: TRBV3-1
j_call: TRBJ1-5

cdr3_nt: TGTGCCAGCAGCTTTGCCGGGGCAGATACGCAGTATTTT
cdr3_aa: CASSFAGADTQYF
d_call: .
clone_size: .
v_call: TRBV7-9
j_call: TRBJ2-3

cdr3_nt: TGCGCCAGCAGCCAAGAGGTAATATGGGACAGCGGTTTCTACGAGCAGTACTTC
cdr3_aa: CASSQEVIWDSGFYEQYF
d_call: TRBD1
clone_size: .
v_call: TRBV4-1
j_call: TRBJ2-7

cdr3_nt: TGTGCCAGCAGTGAAAAAAAATACGAGCAGTACTTC
cdr3_aa: CASSEKKYEQYF
d_call: .
clone_size: few
v_call: TRBV25-1
j_call: TRBJ2-7

cdr3_nt: TGTGCCTGGAGTTCCGAGGCTTTTGGCGGACCTTACAATGAGCAGTTCTTC
cdr3_aa: CAWSSEAFGGPYNEQFF
d_call: .
clone_size: .
v_call: TRBV30
j_call: TRBJ2-1

cdr3_nt: TGTGCCAGCAGCCGGGGGGCCTCCTACAATGAGCAGTTCTTC
cdr3_aa: CASSRGASYNEQFF
d_call: .
clone_size: .
v_call: TRBV11-2
j_call: TRBJ2-1

cdr3_nt: TGTGCCAGCACCCTGGGACAGGGGGGAAGTGGCTACACCTTC
cdr3_aa: CASTLGQGGSGYTF
d_call: TRBD1
clone_size: .
v_call: TRBV6-5
j_call: TRBJ1-2

cdr3_nt: TGCAGTGCTCGAGAGACAGGGCAGGGTGGCTACACCTTC
cdr3_aa: CSARETGQGGYTF
d_call: TRBD1
clone_size: .
v_call: TRBV20-1
j_call: TRBJ1-2

cdr3_nt: TGTGCCAGCAGCCAAGAGCCCCCGGGACTAGCGGGGGGGCCTGGCACAGATACGCAGTATTTT
cdr3_aa: CASSQEPPGLAGGPGTDTQYF
d_call: TRBD2
clone_size: .
v_call: TRBV3-1
j_call: TRBJ2-3

cdr3_nt: TGTGCCAGCAGCCGGGAGGGGGATGAGCAGTTCTTC
cdr3_aa: CASSREGDEQFF
d_call: TRBD2
clone_size: .
v_call: TRBV12-3/TRBV12-4
j_call: TRBJ2-1

cdr3_nt: TGTGCCAGCAGCCTTGGGACTAGCGGGGGTACCGGCGAGCAGTACTTC
cdr3_aa: CASSLGTSGGTGEQYF
d_call: TRBD2
clone_size: .
v_call: TRBV9
j_call: TRBJ2-7

cdr3_nt: TGTGCCAGCAGTTTGGGACAGACTGGAAACACCATATATTTT
cdr3_aa: CASSLGQTGNTIYF
d_call: TRBD1
clone_size: .
v_call: TRBV28
j_call: TRBJ1-3

cdr3_nt: TGTGCCAGCTCACCTGGGAGCAATGGTGAAAAACTGTTTTTT
cdr3_aa: CASSPGSNGEKLFF
d_call: .
clone_size: .
v_call: TRBV18
j_call: TRBJ1-4

cdr3_nt: TGCGCCAGCGGCGTCGAGACCCAGTACTTC
cdr3_aa: CASGVETQYF
d_call: .
clone_size: .
v_call: TRBV10-2
j_call: TRBJ2-5

cdr3_nt: TGTGCCAGCAGTGGGGTAGGGGCAGGGAAGAATAATTCACCCCTCCACTTT
cdr3_aa: CASSGVGAGKNNSPLHF
d_call: .
clone_size: .
v_call: TRBV2
j_call: TRBJ1-6

cdr3_nt: TGTGCCAGCAGCTCCGGACTAGCGGGGGGCCTTCGCCAAACGAGCTCCTACAATGAGCAGTTCTTC
cdr3_aa: CASSSGLAGGLRQTSSYNEQFF
d_call: TRBD2
clone_size: .
v_call: TRBV11-1
j_call: TRBJ2-1